These 24 T cell receptor beta chains originate from one sample sequenced in a study of T-cell memory formation after mild COVID-19. TCRdb recomputed calls from the 5' RACE reads with MiXCR, one row per CDR3 protein. The table has around 250,000 distinct CDR3 sequences, 15% to 20% seen once; the top ten hold roughly 25%. Sequenced material: PBMCs or a T cell subset sorted from them (not recorded which). All receptors derive from a young man who had mild COVID-19 (a few samples of this study predate the infection). Cell type and time point are not known.

V is TRBV6-1 and J is TRBJ2-7; D might be TRBD1 (5 bases). The germline V gene encodes CDR1 MNHNS and CDR2 SASEGT. The CDR3 runs 13 residues. Deletions cut 6 bases from V and 6 bases from J, with 15 bases between. The CDR3 DNA reads TGTGCCAGCAGGCCCTATAGACAGTCCGAGCAGTACTTC. It is translated as CASRPYRQSEQYF.

This clonotype was seen at least ten times. The chain combines TRBV3-1 with TRBJ2-5; D is unclear. Germline CDR1 LGHDT, CDR2 YNNKEL (reference sequence). The CDR3 is made up of 11 amino acids. Between the trimmed V and J ends, which lost 6 bases and 5 bases, there was a span of 7 bases. The CDR3 loop reads CASRLLETQYF. The DNA for the CDR3 is TGTGCCAGCAGACTCCTCGAGACCCAGTACTTC.

The chain uses TRBV29-1 and TRBJ2-5, with no clear D. V lost 8 bases to trimming and J lost 7 bases, with 14 bases between them. Germline V gene data show CDR1 as SQVTM and CDR2 as ANQGSEA. This CDR3 has 11 amino acids. CDR3 residues: CSTASVGTQYF. CDR3 DNA: TGCAGCACCGCGTCCGTCGGGACCCAGTACTTC.

The chain employs TRBV29-1 and TRBJ2-2, with D perhaps TRBD1 (5 bases). The CDR3 runs to 13 residues. Trimming left V 4 bases short and J 7 bases short, with 13 bases between. The germline V gene encodes CDR1 SQVTM and CDR2 ANQGSEA. CDR3 loop: CSVVVGADGELFF. The CDR3 bases are TGCAGCGTTGTCGTAGGGGCTGACGGGGAGCTGTTTTTT.

This clonotype was seen ten or more times. This chain links TRBV11-2 with TRBJ2-1, with 9 bases matching TRBD1. Losses at the gene ends were 6 bases for V and 6 bases for J; bases not matched to a gene: 6. CDR3 length: 14 amino acids. Germline V CDR1 and CDR2: SGHAT, FQNNGV. The CDR3 DNA is TGTGCCAGCAGGGGACAGGGTTTTAGCAATGAGCAGTTCTTC. It is translated as CASRGQGFSNEQFF.

This clonotype has only a few counts. The chain couples TRBV29-1 to TRBJ2-6; D remains ambiguous. CDR1 and CDR2 (germline): SQVTM, ANQGSEA. Trimming pared 2 bases from V and 0 bases from J, leaving 8 bases between. The CDR3 runs 15 residues. For the CDR3, the DNA is TGCAGCGTTGAAATCCCTAGCTCTGGGGCCAACGTCCTGACTTTC. Encoded protein: CSVEIPSSGANVLTF.

This clonotype was detected a few times. This sequence joins TRBV7-2 and TRBJ2-2, with unresolved D. V was shortened by 5 bases and J by 4 bases, with 8 bases between the two germline ends. CDR1 and CDR2 from the germline V gene are SGHTA and FQGNSA. The CDR3 spans 13 residues. The CDR3 sequence is CASSRFGTGELFF. CDR3 nucleotide sequence: TGTGCCAGCAGCCGTTTTGGCACCGGGGAGCTGTTTTTT. Complete variable domain (other parts from reference TRBV7-2 and TRBJ2-2): GAGVSQSPSNKVTEKGKDVELRCDPISGHTALYWYRQSLGQGLEFLIYFQGNSAPDKSGLPSDRFSAERTGGSVSTLTIQRTQQEDSAVYLCASSRFGTGELFFGEGSRLTVL.

J is TRBJ1-2 and V is TRBV21-1; TRBD1 is the table's D call, not checked against the DNA. TRBV21-1 is annotated as a pseudogene. The CDR3 spans 15 residues. The CDR3 DNA sequence: TGTGCCAGCAGCAAAGCAAGCAGGGGACTGGGTAGCTACACCTTC. Encoded protein: CASSKASRGLGSYTF.

The chain employs TRBV6-2 or TRBV6-3 and TRBJ1-5; D possibly corresponds to TRBD1 (6 bases). This CDR3 spans 13 amino acids. V gave up 8 bases and J gave up 5 bases, with 13 bases separating them. Germline lookup yields CDR1 MNHEY and CDR2 SVGEGT. The CDR3 nucleotides are TGTGCCAGCGGAACAGGGAGGTATCAGCCCCAGCATTTT. Translation: CASGTGRYQPQHF.

The chain employs TRBV15 and TRBJ1-1; D might be TRBD1 (6 bases). The CDR3 length is 12 residues. The germline gives CDR1 LNHNV, CDR2 YYDKDF (reference sequence). Trimming shortened V by 5 bases and J by 5 bases, and 9 bases separated the two germline ends. In nucleotides, the CDR3 is TGTGCCACCAGCCCAGGGGAAACTGAAGCTTTCTTT. Amino acids: CATSPGETEAFF. Looking up the rest from reference TRBV15 and TRBJ1-1 gives the full variable domain: DAMVIQNPRYQVTQFGKPVTLSCSQTLNHNVMYWYQQKSSQAPKLLFHYYDKDFNNEADTPDNFQSRRPNTSFCFLDIRSPGLGDTAMYLCATSPGETEAFFGQGTRLTVV.

This clonotype was counted once. CDR3 residues: CASEKIVIRQGQETQYF. The CDR3, as DNA: TGCGCCAGCGAGAAGATTGTAATTAGGCAGGGGCAAGAGACCCAGTACTTC. The chain employs TRBV23-1 and TRBJ2-5, with D possibly matching TRBD1 (6 bases). Being an ORF, TRBV23-1 has a function that is uncertain. With 8 bases removed from V and 2 bases from J, the gap between germline ends came to 24 bases. This CDR3 is 17 amino acids long.

The rearrangement joins TRBV18 to TRBJ2-1; the D is unclear. The V end was cut by 2 bases, the J end by 5 bases, with 19 bases between. Germline lookup yields CDR1 KGHSH and CDR2 LQKENI. This CDR3 has 17 amino acids. CDR3 residues: CASSPNSWQIRNNEQFF. The CDR3, as DNA: TGTGCCAGCTCACCAAATTCGTGGCAGATTCGGAACAATGAGCAGTTCTTC.

The chain uses TRBV7-9 and TRBJ1-1; TRBD1 matches at 9 bases. The germline CDR1 and CDR2 sequences are SEHNR and FQNEAQ (reference sequence). V lost 6 bases, J lost 7 bases, and 6 bases stayed unmatched. The length of the CDR3 is 13 residues. CDR3 DNA: TGTGCCAGCAGTTCGGAGGACAGGGGTGAAGCTTTCTTT. It encodes CASSSEDRGEAFF.

This clonotype has a handful of counts. The V gene is TRBV7-9, the J gene TRBJ2-1; tentatively, D is TRBD2 (6 bases). The CDR3 sequence is 14 residues long. Looked up from germline, CDR1 is SEHNR and CDR2 is FQNEAQ (reference sequence). The ends were cut back, 4 bases at V and 14 bases at J, with 21 bases in the middle. The CDR3 bases are TGTGCCAGCAGCTCGGAGGAGGGGTGGCCCCCCGAGTTCTTC. It translates to CASSSEEGWPPEFF.

Only a few counts were recorded for this clonotype. The genes are TRBV4-1 and TRBJ1-5; D might be TRBD1 (6 bases). The CDR3 has 17 residues. V lost 3 bases to trimming and J lost 0 bases, with 15 bases between them. Germline V gene data show CDR1 as MGHRA and CDR2 as YSYEKL. CDR3 nucleotide sequence: TGCGCCAGCAGCCACCTAGGGGGGGTGAGTAGCAATCAGCCCCAGCATTTT. Translating gives CASSHLGGVSSNQPQHF.

This clonotype was seen more than once but under ten times. The chain is built from TRBV7-7 and TRBJ2-2; 12 bases agree with TRBD2. Trimming took 5 bases from V and 4 from J; bases not matched to a gene: 5. This CDR3 spans 16 amino acids. Germline CDR1 SSHAT, CDR2 FNYEAQ (reference sequence). This chain's CDR3 is CASSPGLAGITGELFF. The CDR3 DNA is TGTGCCAGCAGCCCAGGACTAGCGGGGATCACCGGGGAGCTGTTTTTT.

This clonotype turned up a few times. V is TRBV7-9 and J is TRBJ2-3; the D is unclear. The germline V and J ends were trimmed by 7 bases and 2 bases, with 10 bases remaining between them. Looked up from germline, CDR1 is SEHNR and CDR2 is FQNEAQ (reference sequence). This CDR3 comprises 13 residues. CDR3 sequence: CASTDHPTDTQYF. CDR3 coding DNA: TGTGCCAGCACCGACCACCCCACAGATACGCAGTATTTT.

The rearrangement links TRBV15 to TRBJ1-2, with D tentatively TRBD1 (5 bases). The CDR3 has 15 residues. Trimming left V 0 bases short and J 5 bases short, with 13 bases between. Germline lookup yields CDR1 LNHNV and CDR2 YYDKDF (reference sequence). The CDR3 protein is CATSRDRAGTYGYTF. CDR3 coding DNA: TGTGCCACCAGCAGAGATCGAGCAGGGACTTATGGCTACACCTTC.

This clonotype showed up many times. The rearrangement links TRBV11-2 to TRBJ2-3, with 8 bases matching TRBD2. The ends lost 5 bases at V and 8 bases at J; junction bases unmatched: 9. This CDR3 spans 14 amino acids. CDR1 and CDR2 from the germline V gene are SGHAT and FQNNGV. The chain's CDR3 is CASSATSGPRTQYF. CDR3 nucleotide sequence: TGTGCCAGCAGCGCTACTAGCGGCCCTCGTACGCAGTATTTT.

CDR3 nucleotide sequence: TGTGCCAGTGCCAACGGACTAGCGGGGCCTCAGGAGCAGTTCTTC. Amino acid sequence: CASANGLAGPQEQFF. The V gene is TRBV19, the J gene TRBJ2-1, with TRBD2 matching 12 bases. V trimming: 8 bases; J trimming: 10 bases; junction bases outside the gene matches: 12. There are 15 residues in the CDR3. Germline V gives CDR1 LNHDA, CDR2 SQIVND (reference sequence).

This sequence joins TRBV7-9 and TRBJ1-4; D may be TRBD1 (5 bases). The CDR3 length is 13 residues. CDR1 and CDR2 from the germline V gene are SEHNR and FQNEAQ (reference sequence). V was clipped by 6 bases and J by 7 bases, with 12 bases between them. The CDR3 DNA reads as TGTGCCAGCAGGGGGCAAAAGGGTGAAAAACTGTTTTTT. This encodes CASRGQKGEKLFF.

V is TRBV28 and J is TRBJ2-5; D not resolved. Per the germline V gene, CDR1 is MDHEN and CDR2 is SYDVKM. The CDR3 loop spans 15 amino acids. V was cut by 4 bases and J by 5 bases, with 17 bases left in between. CDR3 nucleotides: TGTGCCAGCAGTTCCAACCCCTCCAGTAGGGAGACCCAGTACTTC. Translation: CASSSNPSSRETQYF.

This clonotype showed up just a few times. The chain couples TRBV6-5 to TRBJ1-5, with unresolved D. V was pared by 0 bases and J by 4 bases, with 7 bases between. The germline gives CDR1 MNHEY, CDR2 SVGAGI. This CDR3 has 14 amino acids. CDR3 DNA sequence: TGTGCCAGCAGTTACTCGGGAGTAAATCAGCCCCAGCATTTT. It specifies CASSYSGVNQPQHF.

The chain's CDR3 is CASSFRWGNTEAFF. The CDR3 nucleotides read TGCGCCAGCAGCTTTCGGTGGGGGAACACTGAAGCTTTCTTT. The rearrangement links TRBV5-1 to TRBJ1-1; D ambiguous. The V gene's germline CDR1 is SGHRS and CDR2 YFSETQ. The CDR3 extends over 14 amino acids. V was cut by 2 bases and J by 1 base, with 9 bases left in between. Full variable domain (missing parts from reference TRBV5-1 and TRBJ1-1): KAGVTQTPRYLIKTRGQQVTLSCSPISGHRSVSWYQQTPGQGLQFLFEYFSETQRNKGNFPGRFSGRQFSNSRSEMNVSTLELGDSALYLCASSFRWGNTEAFFGQGTRLTVV.